A single sample gave rise to the 6 T cell receptor beta chains below, sequenced in a study of blood T cell repertoires in COVID-19. The method was immunoSEQ multiplex PCR; TCRdb's version includes in-frame clones alone and lacks a portion of them. The sample lists about 320,000 clones, 85% seen once, with around 2% in the top ten. The source material was PBMCs or T cells enriched from blood (not recorded which). Every receptor here comes from a woman under 40 who had been exposed to COVID-19.

The V and J genes are TRBV5-1 and TRBJ2-3; a possible D gene is TRBD2 (5 bases). CDR1 SGHRS and CDR2 YFSETQ come from the germline V gene. This CDR3 spans 15 amino acids. V was cut by 3 bases and J by 2 bases, with 13 bases left in between. The CDR3 here is CASSSLGAATDTQYF. The CDR3 DNA reads TGCGCCAGCAGCTCCCTCGGAGCGGCCACAGATACGCAGTATTTT.

The rearrangement joins TRBV5-1 to TRBJ2-1; D perhaps matches TRBD2 (6 bases). Trimming removed 5 bases at V and 7 bases at J, with 13 bases between. The CDR3 sequence is 13 residues long. From germline, CDR1 is SGHRS and CDR2 YFSETQ. Here the CDR3 reads CASRMVRGNEQFF. The CDR3 DNA sequence: TGCGCCAGCAGGATGGTGCGGGGAAATGAGCAGTTCTTC.

This clone was recorded only once. The chain is built from TRBV18 and TRBJ1-1; TRBD1 might be the D (5 bases). Germline V CDR1 and CDR2: KGHSH, LQKENI. The V gene lost 0 bases and the J gene lost 0 bases, with 11 bases spanning the gap. CDR3 length equals 16 residues. The CDR3 loop is CASSPPIGGVNTEAFF. For the CDR3, the DNA is TGTGCCAGCTCACCACCGATCGGGGGGGTGAACACTGAAGCTTTCTTT.

The rearrangement uses TRBV12-3 or TRBV12-4 and TRBJ2-1; D perhaps matches TRBD2 (5 bases). The CDR3 runs to 11 residues. V gave up 6 bases and J gave up 10 bases, with 10 bases separating them. This chain's CDR3 is CASRLGGEQFF. The CDR3 region has the DNA TGTGCCAGCAGGCTCGGAGGAGAGCAGTTCTTC.

V gene TRBV11-3 combines with J gene TRBJ2-3; D uncertain. The V end lost 1 base, the J end lost 2 bases, and 4 bases lay between the germline ends. Germline V CDR1 and CDR2: SGHNT, YENEEA. This CDR3 is 13 amino acids long. CDR3: CASSLGLTDTQYF. The CDR3 DNA follows: TGTGCCAGCAGCTTAGGTCTCACAGATACGCAGTATTTT.

V is TRBV14 and J is TRBJ2-2; D may be TRBD2 (5 bases). CDR1 SGHDN and CDR2 FVKESK come from the germline V gene. The CDR3 loop spans 13 amino acids. V shed 4 bases and J shed 3 bases, with 6 bases lying between them. CDR3 amino acids: CASSPRDTGELFF. CDR3 DNA sequence: TGTGCCAGCAGCCCGAGGGACACCGGGGAGCTGTTTTTT.